This entry lists 28 T cell receptor beta chains sequenced from one sample in a study of T-cell reconstitution after alpha-beta-depleted transplantation in children. Using unique molecular identifiers, the investigators prepared the TCRbeta library. MiXCR, applied by TCRdb to the PCR reads, yields one record per CDR3 protein. The profile covers some 500,000 distinct CDR3 sequences, with approximately 20% appearing a single time and 3.3% taken by the ten largest. Source: PBMCs from the stem cell graft donor, taken from the stem cell graft. These receptors came from a human donor who donated a stem cell graft to a child with acute lymphoblastic leukemia.

This clonotype was seen only a few times. The chain links TRBV5-1 to TRBJ1-2; possibly TRBD1 for D (6 bases). The CDR3 extends over 14 amino acids. V was trimmed by 4 bases and J by 4 bases, leaving 14 bases between them. CDR1 and CDR2 (germline): SGHRS, YFSETQ. The CDR3 coding sequence is TGCGCCAGCAGCACCCTCCGGGGGGCCTATGGCTACACCTTC. It is translated as CASSTLRGAYGYTF.

This clonotype showed up just a few times. The junction departs from germline at one end; a sequencing error may be responsible. The J gene is TRBJ2-1, the V gene TRBV7-9; TRBD2 matches 7 bases. The V gene's germline CDR1 is SEHNR and CDR2 FQNEAQ (reference sequence). The CDR3 consists of 11 residues. DNA for the CDR3: TGTGCCAGCAGCTCATTCCCCGGGAGGCTCTTC. It is translated as CASSSFPGRLF.

Remarks on this clonotype: The germline gene is not matched at one end of the junction; a read error may be the cause. The chain is built from TRBV11-1 and TRBJ2-3; D not resolved. Germline lookup yields CDR1 SGHAT and CDR2 FQDESV (reference sequence). The length of the CDR3 is 18 residues. Here the CDR3 DNA reads TGTGCCAGCAGCTTAGGACGCCAGGCCCCTCCCAGCACAGATACGCATTATTTT. Protein sequence: CASSLGRQAPPSTDTHYF.

The chain employs TRBV5-1 and TRBJ2-7; the match to TRBD2 covers 13 bases. V gave up 4 bases and J gave up 1 base; unmatched junction bases: 8. The CDR3 contains 17 residues. Germline assignment: CDR1 SGHRS and CDR2 YFSETQ. The CDR3 bases are TGCGCCAGCAGCGTAACCGGGACTAGCGGGATTTCCTACGAGCAGTACTTC. This codes for CASSVTGTSGISYEQYF.

The chain joins TRBV5-5 to TRBJ2-7, with D maybe TRBD2 (6 bases). Germline CDR1 reads SGHKS; CDR2 reads YYEKEE (reference sequence). The length of the CDR3 is 16 residues. V was shortened by 0 bases and J by 1 base, with 14 bases between the two germline ends. CDR3: CASSLGAGTGSYEQYF. In DNA, the CDR3 is TGTGCCAGCAGCTTGGGGGCCGGGACTGGATCCTACGAGCAGTACTTC. Drawing the rest from reference TRBV5-5 and TRBJ2-7, the complete variable domain is DAGVTQSPTHLIKTRGQQVTLRCSPISGHKSVSWYQQVLGQGPQFIFQYYEKEERGRGNFPDRFSARQFPNYSSELNVNALLLGDSALYLCASSLGAGTGSYEQYFGPGTRLTVT.

V is TRBV6-1 and J is TRBJ2-1; 9 positions match TRBD1. The CDR3 is made up of 14 amino acids. The germline CDR1 and CDR2 sequences are MNHNS and SASEGT. With V trimmed by 6 bases and J by 7 bases, 7 bases remained unmatched. In DNA, the CDR3 is TGTGCCAGCAGATCGGGACAGGGAAAGAATGAGCAGTTCTTC. This encodes CASRSGQGKNEQFF.

This clonotype showed up just a few times. CDR3 in amino acids: CSVVGTSGRPLNEQFF. The CDR3 nucleotides are TGCAGCGTCGTAGGGACTAGCGGGAGACCCCTAAATGAGCAGTTCTTC. This sequence joins TRBV29-1 and TRBJ2-1; 14 nucleotides line up with TRBD2. Germline V gene sequence: CDR1 SQVTM, CDR2 ANQGSEA. V was clipped by 6 bases and J by 7 bases; unmatched bases: 11. This CDR3 region has 16 residues.

The chain uses TRBV2 and TRBJ2-3, with TRBD2 matching 16 bases. The CDR3 runs 19 residues. The trim removed 5 bases at V and 2 bases at J, leaving 10 bases unmatched. Germline assignment: CDR1 SNHLY and CDR2 FYNNEI. CDR3 nucleotide sequence: TGTGCCAGCAGTTCGGGACTAGCGGGAGGGCCGAAATCCACAGATACGCAGTATTTT. This sequence encodes CASSSGLAGGPKSTDTQYF.

About this clonotype: With a much larger clone just one base away, this may be a read error. This rearrangement joins TRBV7-8 to TRBJ2-7; D gene ambiguous. The CDR3 extends over 12 amino acids. Trimming removed 1 base from V and 10 bases from J, with 11 bases in between. CDR1 SGHVS and CDR2 FQNEAQ come from the germline V gene. The CDR3 protein is CASSLGSANQYF. DNA for the CDR3: TGTGCCAGCAGCTTAGGGAGTGCTAACCAGTACTTC.

This clonotype was picked up a small number of times. V is TRBV2 and J is TRBJ1-2; D perhaps matches TRBD1 (6 bases). The CDR3 totals 14 residues. Germline CDR1 is SNHLY and CDR2 is FYNNEI. The V gene lost 4 bases and the J gene lost 7 bases, with 16 bases spanning the gap. The CDR3 here is CASSARGLSGGYTF. The CDR3 bases are TGTGCCAGCAGTGCGCGGGGGCTTAGTGGTGGCTACACCTTC.

This clonotype was recorded a few times. The rearrangement joins TRBV7-6 to TRBJ2-7; no clear D. V lost 5 bases and J lost 1, with 18 bases in between. CDR3 length: 16 residues. From germline, CDR1 is SGHVS and CDR2 FNYEAQ. CDR3: CASSPRASVRSYEQYF. The CDR3 DNA reads as TGTGCCAGCAGCCCCCGGGCCTCAGTAAGATCCTACGAGCAGTACTTC.

The V and J genes are TRBV12-3 or TRBV12-4 and TRBJ1-5; D is undetermined. Trimming took 8 bases from V and 0 from J, leaving 11 bases between them. The CDR3 consists of 14 residues. The CDR3 DNA sequence: TGTGCCAGCCTGCCCCATTATAGCAATCAGCCCCAGCATTTT. Translated, it gives CASLPHYSNQPQHF.

This chain links TRBV5-1 with TRBJ2-7, with D possibly TRBD1 on 7 matching bases. Germline CDR1 is SGHRS and CDR2 is YFSETQ. The CDR3 runs to 15 residues. V dropped 7 bases and J dropped 1 base, with 18 bases sitting between them. CDR3 DNA sequence: TGCGCCAGCGGACCAGGGGGGACCGGATCCTACGAGCAGTACTTC. Protein: CASGPGGTGSYEQYF.

The chain links TRBV6-1 to TRBJ1-2; tentatively, D is TRBD1 (5 bases). The CDR3 runs 15 residues. Germline assignment: CDR1 MNHNS and CDR2 SASEGT. V dropped 5 bases and J dropped 3 bases, with 16 bases sitting between them. The CDR3 protein is CASSPFRVGDYGYTF. The CDR3 coding sequence is TGTGCCAGCAGTCCCTTCAGGGTCGGAGACTATGGCTACACCTTC.

V and J are TRBV29-1 and TRBJ1-2, with 7 bases lining up with TRBD1. The CDR3 runs 12 residues. With V trimmed by 4 bases and J by 4 bases, 3 bases remained unmatched. Germline lookup yields CDR1 SQVTM and CDR2 ANQGSEA. CDR3 nucleotides: TGCAGCGTTGGACAGGGAATCTATGGCTACACCTTC. Amino acid sequence: CSVGQGIYGYTF. Using reference TRBV29-1 and TRBJ1-2 for the parts outside the CDR3, the full variable domain is SAVISQKPSRDICQRGTSLTIQCQVDSQVTMMFWYRQQPGQSLTLIATANQGSEATYESGFVIDKFPISRPNLTFSTLTVSNMSPEDSSIYLCSVGQGIYGYTFGSGTRLTVV.

The rearrangement links TRBV12-3 or TRBV12-4 to TRBJ1-1, with D unresolved. Trimming removed 3 bases at V and 1 base at J, with 15 bases between. This CDR3 spans 16 amino acids. CDR3 residues: CASSFPVNRENTEAFF. The CDR3 DNA reads TGTGCCAGCAGTTTCCCAGTTAACAGAGAGAACACTGAAGCTTTCTTT.

This chain links TRBV28 with TRBJ2-1; 14 bases fit TRBD2. CDR3 length: 19 residues. Germline CDR1 and CDR2: MDHEN and SYDVKM. J lost 7 bases, V lost 7 bases, and 18 bases had no gene match. CDR3 residues: CASIQFRQGGLAGANEQFF. In DNA form, the CDR3 reads TGTGCCAGCATCCAGTTCCGACAGGGGGGACTAGCGGGAGCGAATGAGCAGTTCTTC.

This clonotype occurred a few times. The chain couples TRBV20-1 to TRBJ2-1, with D perhaps TRBD2 (6 bases). Between the trimmed V and J ends, which lost 5 bases and 1 base, there was a span of 21 bases. CDR1 is DFQATT, CDR2 SNEGSKA, per germline (reference sequence). The CDR3 contains 17 residues. The CDR3 here is CSAAGDLPRISYNEQFF. The CDR3 nucleotides are TGCAGTGCTGCCGGGGACTTGCCCCGGATTTCCTACAATGAGCAGTTCTTC.

CDR3 coding DNA: TGTGCCAGCAGCTTTGGGATGGAGACCCAGTACTTC. It yields the protein CASSFGMETQYF. The chain couples TRBV5-5 to TRBJ2-5, with D hard to call. CDR1 and CDR2 from the germline V gene are SGHKS and YYEKEE (reference sequence). The CDR3 is 12 residues long. The V end lost 2 bases, the J end lost 5 bases, and 7 bases lay between the germline ends.

J is TRBJ2-2 and V is TRBV7-2; 8 bases line up with TRBD2. Per germline, CDR1 SGHTA and CDR2 FQGNSA. V lost 3 bases to trimming and J lost 5 bases; unmatched junction nucleotides: 2. The CDR3 extends over 14 amino acids. CDR3 amino acids: CASSFPGGTGELFF. The CDR3 bases are TGTGCCAGCAGCTTTCCGGGAGGGACCGGGGAGCTGTTTTTT.

This clonotype was counted many times. The chain uses TRBV12-3 or TRBV12-4 and TRBJ1-4; 7 nucleotides match TRBD1. Trimming took 3 bases from V and 8 from J; bases not matched to a gene: 6. This CDR3 spans 14 amino acids. Written as DNA, the CDR3 is TGTGCCAGCAGTTTCGCTCGACAGGGCGAAAAACTGTTTTTT. It translates to CASSFARQGEKLFF.

This clonotype was counted only a few times. The V and J genes are TRBV6-5 and TRBJ2-7; 8 bases are shared with TRBD1. This CDR3 has 13 amino acids. V was clipped by 6 bases and J by 6 bases; unmatched bases: 7. Looked up from germline, CDR1 is MNHEY and CDR2 is SVGAGI. This chain's CDR3 is CASRAGGLGEQYF. For the CDR3, the DNA is TGTGCCAGCAGGGCAGGGGGCCTTGGCGAGCAGTACTTC.

The genes are TRBV7-8 and TRBJ2-1; D is ambiguous. Germline V CDR1 and CDR2: SGHVS, FQNEAQ. The CDR3 spans 16 residues. V gave up 5 bases and J gave up 5 bases, with 19 bases separating them. The CDR3 nucleotides read TGTGCCAGCAGCCCTACCCGGAATCCAGGCAACAATGAGCAGTTCTTC. Translation: CASSPTRNPGNNEQFF.

The V and J genes are TRBV12-3 or TRBV12-4 and TRBJ2-3; TRBD2 aligns across 10 bases. Trimming cost V 2 bases and J 3 bases; bases outside gene matches: 14. The CDR3 contains 19 residues. The CDR3 DNA sequence: TGTGCCAGCAGTTTACCCCTACCCGGGACTAGCGTGGGAACAGATACGCAGTATTTT. Protein sequence: CASSLPLPGTSVGTDTQYF.

Comment on this clonotype: One junction end does not reproduce the germline sequence, and a read error may be involved. V is TRBV6-1 and J is TRBJ1-2; D unclear. Germline lookup yields CDR1 MNHNS and CDR2 SASEGT. The CDR3 spans 15 residues. The CDR3 coding sequence is TGTGCCAGCAGCGAAGGTCGGGCGCCGAACTATGGCTACACCTTC. This codes for CASSEGRAPNYGYTF.

V usage is TRBV5-1 and J usage is TRBJ2-5; 8 bases align to TRBD1. The length of the CDR3 is 16 residues. Trimming took 5 bases from V and 3 from J; bases not matched to a gene: 12. Germline V gene lookup returns CDR1 SGHRS and CDR2 YFSETQ. The CDR3 sequence is CASRFPPDRGEETQYF. Written as DNA, the CDR3 is TGCGCCAGCAGATTCCCCCCTGACAGGGGAGAAGAGACCCAGTACTTC.

This rearrangement joins TRBV7-8 to TRBJ2-3; 9 bases agree with TRBD2. Trimming removed 1 base from V and 5 bases from J; junction bases left unmatched: 10. CDR1 and CDR2 from the germline V gene are SGHVS and FQNEAQ. This CDR3 has 17 amino acids. CDR3 in DNA: TGTGCCAGCAGCTTAGTGGGCGGGAGGGCCTGGGAAGATACGCAGTATTTT. This sequence encodes CASSLVGGRAWEDTQYF.

This clonotype was picked up a small number of times. This rearrangement joins TRBV20-1 to TRBJ2-3, with TRBD2 matching 7 bases. The CDR3 has 16 residues. The germline gives CDR1 DFQATT, CDR2 SNEGSKA (reference sequence). The J segment lost 0 bases and the V segment lost 3 bases, leaving 9 bases of the junction unmatched. This chain's CDR3 is CSARESASGSTDTQYF. In nucleotides, the CDR3 is TGCAGTGCTAGGGAGTCGGCTAGCGGAAGCACAGATACGCAGTATTTT.